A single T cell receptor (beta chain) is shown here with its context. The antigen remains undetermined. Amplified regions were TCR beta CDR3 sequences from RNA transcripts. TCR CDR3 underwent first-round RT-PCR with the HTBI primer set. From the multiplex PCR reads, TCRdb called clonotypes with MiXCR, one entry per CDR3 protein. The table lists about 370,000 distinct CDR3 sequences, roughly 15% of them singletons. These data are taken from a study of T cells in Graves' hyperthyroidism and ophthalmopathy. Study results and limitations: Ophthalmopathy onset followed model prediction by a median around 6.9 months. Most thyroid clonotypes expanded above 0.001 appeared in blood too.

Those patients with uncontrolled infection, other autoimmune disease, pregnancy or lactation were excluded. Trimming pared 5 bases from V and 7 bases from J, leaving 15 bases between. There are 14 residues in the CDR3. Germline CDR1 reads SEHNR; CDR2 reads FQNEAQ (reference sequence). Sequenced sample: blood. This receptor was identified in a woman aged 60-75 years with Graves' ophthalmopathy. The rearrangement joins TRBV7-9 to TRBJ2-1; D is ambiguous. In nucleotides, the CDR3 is TGTGCCAGCAGCCCGGATCTAGTGGCGAATGAGCAGTTCTTC. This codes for CASSPDLVANEQFF.